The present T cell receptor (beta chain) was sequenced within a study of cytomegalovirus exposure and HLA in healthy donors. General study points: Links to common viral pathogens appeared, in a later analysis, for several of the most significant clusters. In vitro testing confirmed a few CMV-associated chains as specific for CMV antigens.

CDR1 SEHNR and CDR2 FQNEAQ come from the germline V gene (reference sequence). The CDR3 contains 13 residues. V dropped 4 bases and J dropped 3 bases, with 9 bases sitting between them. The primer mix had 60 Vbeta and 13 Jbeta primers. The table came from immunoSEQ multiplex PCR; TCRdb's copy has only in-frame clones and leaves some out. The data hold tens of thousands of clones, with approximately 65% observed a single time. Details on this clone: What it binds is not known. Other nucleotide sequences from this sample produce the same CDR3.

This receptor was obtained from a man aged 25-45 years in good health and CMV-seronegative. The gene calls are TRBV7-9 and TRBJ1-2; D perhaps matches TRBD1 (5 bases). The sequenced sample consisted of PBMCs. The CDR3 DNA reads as TGTGCCAGCAGCTCCTGGGGGGACTATGGCTACACCTTC. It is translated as CASSSWGDYGYTF.